This T cell receptor (beta chain) was sequenced for a study of a mutant IDH1 vaccine in newly diagnosed glioma. This CDR3 has 14 amino acids. V lost 1 base to trimming and J lost 4 bases; unmatched junction nucleotides: 1. Germline CDR1 KGHSH, CDR2 LQKENI. Regarding time point: week 23, last vaccination. Vaccine doses each comprised 300 ug of mutant IDH1 20-mer peptide, with topical imiquimod. Profiled with immunoSEQ multiplex PCR; TCRdb holds only in-frame clones, not every one. The data show approximately 67,000 clones, around 82% seen once. Worth noting for this clone: Its antigen is not identified.

The source is a man between 18 and 35 years old with glioma. The sample here was PBMCs, taken from a glioma patient whose treatment included an IDH1 peptide vaccine. The chain is built from TRBV18 and TRBJ1-2; 9 positions match TRBD1. CDR3 coding DNA: TGTGCCAGCTCACCACTGGGACAGGGCTATGGCTACACCTTC. It specifies CASSPLGQGYGYTF.